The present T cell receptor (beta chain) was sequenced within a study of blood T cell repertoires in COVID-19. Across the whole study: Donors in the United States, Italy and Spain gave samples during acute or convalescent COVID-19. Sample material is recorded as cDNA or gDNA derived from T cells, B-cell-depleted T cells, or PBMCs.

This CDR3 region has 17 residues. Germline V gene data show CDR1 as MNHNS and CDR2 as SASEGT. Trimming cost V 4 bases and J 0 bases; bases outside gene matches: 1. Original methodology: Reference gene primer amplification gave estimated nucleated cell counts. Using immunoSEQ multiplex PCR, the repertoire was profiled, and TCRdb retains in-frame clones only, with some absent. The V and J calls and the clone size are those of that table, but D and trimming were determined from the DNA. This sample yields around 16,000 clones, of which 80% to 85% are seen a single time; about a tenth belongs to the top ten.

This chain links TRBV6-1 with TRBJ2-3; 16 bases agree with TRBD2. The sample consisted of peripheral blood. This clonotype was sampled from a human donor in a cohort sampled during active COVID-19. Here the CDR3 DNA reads TGTGCCAGCAGTGTGGGACTAGCGGGAGGGAGCACAGATACGCAGTATTTT. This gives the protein CASSVGLAGGSTDTQYF.